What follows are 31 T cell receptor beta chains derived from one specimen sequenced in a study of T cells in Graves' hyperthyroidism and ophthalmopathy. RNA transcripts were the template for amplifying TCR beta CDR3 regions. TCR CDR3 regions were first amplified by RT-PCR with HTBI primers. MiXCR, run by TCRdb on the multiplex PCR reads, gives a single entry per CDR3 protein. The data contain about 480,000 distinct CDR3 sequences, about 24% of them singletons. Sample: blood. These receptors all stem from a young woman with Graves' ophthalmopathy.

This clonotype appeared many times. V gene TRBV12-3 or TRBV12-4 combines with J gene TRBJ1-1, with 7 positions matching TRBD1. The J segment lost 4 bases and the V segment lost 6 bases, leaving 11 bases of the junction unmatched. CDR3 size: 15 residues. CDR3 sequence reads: CASSHLRGRGTEAFF. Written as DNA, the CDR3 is TGTGCCAGCAGCCACCTTAGGGGGCGCGGCACTGAAGCTTTCTTT.

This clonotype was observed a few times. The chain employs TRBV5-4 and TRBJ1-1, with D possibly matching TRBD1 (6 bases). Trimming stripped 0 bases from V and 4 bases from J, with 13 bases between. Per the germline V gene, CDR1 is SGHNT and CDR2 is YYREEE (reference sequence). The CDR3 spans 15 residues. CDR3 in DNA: TGTGCCAGCAGCTTGGCCCAACAGGGCTTCACTGAAGCTTTCTTT. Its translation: CASSLAQQGFTEAFF.

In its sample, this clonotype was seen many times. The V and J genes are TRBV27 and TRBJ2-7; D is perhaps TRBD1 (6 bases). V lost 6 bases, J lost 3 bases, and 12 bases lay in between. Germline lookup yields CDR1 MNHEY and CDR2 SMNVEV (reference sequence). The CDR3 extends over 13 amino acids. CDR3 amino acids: CASSRQDGYEQYF. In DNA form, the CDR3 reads TGTGCCAGCAGCAGACAGGACGGCTACGAGCAGTACTTC.

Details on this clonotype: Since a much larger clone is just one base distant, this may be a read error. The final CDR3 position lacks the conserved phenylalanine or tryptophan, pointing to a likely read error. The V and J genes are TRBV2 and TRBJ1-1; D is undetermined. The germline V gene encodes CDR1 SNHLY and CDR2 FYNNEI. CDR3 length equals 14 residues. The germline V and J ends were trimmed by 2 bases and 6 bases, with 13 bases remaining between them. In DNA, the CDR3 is TGTGCCAGCAGTGAAATATCTTCTGGGGCTGAAGCTTTCCTT. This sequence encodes CASSEISSGAEAFL.

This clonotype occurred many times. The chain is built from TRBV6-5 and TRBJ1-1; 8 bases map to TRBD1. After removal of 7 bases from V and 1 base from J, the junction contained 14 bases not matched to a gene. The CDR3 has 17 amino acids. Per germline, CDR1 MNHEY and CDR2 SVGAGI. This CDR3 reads CASIFKDRGEGNTEAFF. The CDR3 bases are TGTGCCAGCATTTTTAAAGACAGGGGAGAGGGGAACACTGAAGCTTTCTTT.

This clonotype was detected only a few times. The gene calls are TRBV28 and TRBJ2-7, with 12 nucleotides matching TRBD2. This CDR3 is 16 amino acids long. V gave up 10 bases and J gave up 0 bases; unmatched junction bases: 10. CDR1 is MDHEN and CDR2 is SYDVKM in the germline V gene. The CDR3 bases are TGTGCCACCTCTGGACTAGCGGGATTCAGCTCCTACGAGCAGTACTTC. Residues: CATSGLAGFSSYEQYF.

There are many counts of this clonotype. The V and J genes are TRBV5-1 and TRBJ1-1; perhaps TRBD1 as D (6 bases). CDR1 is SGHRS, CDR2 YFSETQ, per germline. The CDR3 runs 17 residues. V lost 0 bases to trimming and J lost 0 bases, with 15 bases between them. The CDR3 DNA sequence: TGCGCCAGCAGCTTGGGACAGGCTGCGCCAATGAACACTGAAGCTTTCTTT. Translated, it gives CASSLGQAAPMNTEAFF.

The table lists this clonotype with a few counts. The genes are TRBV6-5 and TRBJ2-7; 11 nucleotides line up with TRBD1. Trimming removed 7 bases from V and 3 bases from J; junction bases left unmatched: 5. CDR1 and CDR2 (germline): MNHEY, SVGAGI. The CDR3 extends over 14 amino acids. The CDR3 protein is CASTPGQGVYEQYF. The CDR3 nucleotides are TGTGCCAGCACTCCGGGACAGGGGGTCTACGAGCAGTACTTC.

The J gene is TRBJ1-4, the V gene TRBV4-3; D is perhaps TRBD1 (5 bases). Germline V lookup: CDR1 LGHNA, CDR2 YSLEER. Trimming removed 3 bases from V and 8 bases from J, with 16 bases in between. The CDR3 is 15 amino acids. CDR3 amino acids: CASSQIWGSSEKLFF. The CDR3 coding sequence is TGCGCCAGCAGCCAGATCTGGGGGTCGTCAGAAAAACTGTTTTTT.

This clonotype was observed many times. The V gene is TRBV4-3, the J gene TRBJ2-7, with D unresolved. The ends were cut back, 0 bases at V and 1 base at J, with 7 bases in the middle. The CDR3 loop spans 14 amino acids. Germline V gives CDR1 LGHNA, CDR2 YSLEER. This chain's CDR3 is CASSQDSISYEQYF. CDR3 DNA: TGCGCCAGCAGCCAAGATTCAATTTCCTACGAGCAGTACTTC.

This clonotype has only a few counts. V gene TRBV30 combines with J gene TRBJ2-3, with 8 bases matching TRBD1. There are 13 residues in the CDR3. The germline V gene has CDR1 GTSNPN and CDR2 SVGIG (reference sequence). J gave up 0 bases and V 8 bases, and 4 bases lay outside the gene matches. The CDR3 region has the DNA TGTGCCGCCGGGACAGGTAGCACAGATACGCAGTATTTT. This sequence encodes CAAGTGSTDTQYF. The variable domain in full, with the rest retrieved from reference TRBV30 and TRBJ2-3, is SQTIHQWPATLVQPVGSPLSLECTVEGTSNPNLYWYRQAAGRGLQLLFYSVGIGQISSEVPQNLSASRPQDRQFILSSKKLLLSDSGFYLCAAGTGSTDTQYFGPGTRLTVL.

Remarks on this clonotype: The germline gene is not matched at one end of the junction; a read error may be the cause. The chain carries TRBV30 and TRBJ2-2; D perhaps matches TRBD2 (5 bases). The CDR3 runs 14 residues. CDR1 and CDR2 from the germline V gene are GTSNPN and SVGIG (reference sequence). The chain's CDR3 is CACRAPRLTGERFF. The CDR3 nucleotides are TGTGCCTGCCGGGCTCCTAGGCTGACCGGGGAGCGGTTTTTT.

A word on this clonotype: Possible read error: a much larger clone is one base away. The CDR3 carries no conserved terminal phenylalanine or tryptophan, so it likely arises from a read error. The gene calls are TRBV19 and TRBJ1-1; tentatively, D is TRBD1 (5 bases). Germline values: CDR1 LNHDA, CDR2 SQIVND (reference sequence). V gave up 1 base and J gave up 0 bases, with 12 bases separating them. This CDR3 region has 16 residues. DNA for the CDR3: TGTGCCAGTAGTATAGCCCAGACAGCTCTGAACACTGAAGCTTTCCTT. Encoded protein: CASSIAQTALNTEAFL.

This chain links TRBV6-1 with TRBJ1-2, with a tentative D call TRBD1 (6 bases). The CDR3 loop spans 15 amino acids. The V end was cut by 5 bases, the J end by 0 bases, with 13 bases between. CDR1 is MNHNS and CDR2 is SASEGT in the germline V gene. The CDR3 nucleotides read TGTGCCAGCAGTCCAATCAGGGGTACTAACTATGGCTACACCTTC. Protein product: CASSPIRGTNYGYTF.

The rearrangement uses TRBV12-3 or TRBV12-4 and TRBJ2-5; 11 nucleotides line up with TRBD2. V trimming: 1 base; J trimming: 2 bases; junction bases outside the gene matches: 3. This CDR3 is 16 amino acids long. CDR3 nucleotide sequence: TGTGCCAGCAGTTTAGTGTTAGCGGGGGGGCAAGAGACCCAGTACTTC. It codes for CASSLVLAGGQETQYF.

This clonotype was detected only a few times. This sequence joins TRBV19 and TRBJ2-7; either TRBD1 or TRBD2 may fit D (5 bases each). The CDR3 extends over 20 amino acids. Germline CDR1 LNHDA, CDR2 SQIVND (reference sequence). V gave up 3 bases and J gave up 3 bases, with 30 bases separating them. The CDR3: CASSMPNAGRANSMNYEQYF. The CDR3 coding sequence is TGTGCCAGTAGTATGCCCAACGCGGGCAGGGCGAATAGCATGAACTACGAGCAGTACTTC.

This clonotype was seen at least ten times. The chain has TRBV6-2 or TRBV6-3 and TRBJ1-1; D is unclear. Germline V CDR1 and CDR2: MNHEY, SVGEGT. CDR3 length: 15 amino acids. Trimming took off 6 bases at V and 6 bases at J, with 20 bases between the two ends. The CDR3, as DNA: TGTGCCAGCAGCCTTTTGCAAGGGAGTGGCCCTGAAGCTTTCTTT. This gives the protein CASSLLQGSGPEAFF.

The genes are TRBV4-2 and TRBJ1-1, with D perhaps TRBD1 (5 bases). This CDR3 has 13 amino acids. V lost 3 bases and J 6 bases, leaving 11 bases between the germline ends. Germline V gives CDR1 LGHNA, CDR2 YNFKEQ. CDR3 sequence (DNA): TGTGCCAGCAGCCAGGTTCGGGGGGCTGAAGCTTTCTTT. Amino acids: CASSQVRGAEAFF.

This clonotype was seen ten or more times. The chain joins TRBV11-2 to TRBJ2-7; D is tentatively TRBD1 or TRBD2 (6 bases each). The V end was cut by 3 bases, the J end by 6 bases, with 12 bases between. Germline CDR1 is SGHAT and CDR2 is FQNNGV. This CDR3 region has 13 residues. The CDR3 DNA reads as TGTGCCAGCAGCTTTTATGGGGGGCTCGAGCAGTACTTC. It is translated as CASSFYGGLEQYF.

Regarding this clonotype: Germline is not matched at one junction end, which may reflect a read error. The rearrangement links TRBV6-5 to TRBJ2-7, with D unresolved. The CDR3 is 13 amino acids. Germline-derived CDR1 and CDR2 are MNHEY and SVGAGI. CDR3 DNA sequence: TGTGCCAGCAGTTTTCAGGAGTCCTACGATCAGTACTTC. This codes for CASSFQESYDQYF.

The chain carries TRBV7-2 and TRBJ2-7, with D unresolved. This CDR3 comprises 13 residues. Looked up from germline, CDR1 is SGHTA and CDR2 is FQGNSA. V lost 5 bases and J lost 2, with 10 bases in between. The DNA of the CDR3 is TGTGCCAGCAGCATCCAAACCCCCTACGAGCAGTACTTC. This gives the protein CASSIQTPYEQYF.

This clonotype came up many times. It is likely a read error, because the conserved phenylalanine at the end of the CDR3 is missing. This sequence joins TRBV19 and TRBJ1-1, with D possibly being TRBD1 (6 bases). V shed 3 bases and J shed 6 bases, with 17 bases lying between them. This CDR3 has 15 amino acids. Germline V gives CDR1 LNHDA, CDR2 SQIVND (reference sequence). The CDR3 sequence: CASSIYGRGPPEAFS. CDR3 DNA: TGTGCCAGTAGTATTTATGGCAGGGGACCACCTGAAGCTTTCTCT.

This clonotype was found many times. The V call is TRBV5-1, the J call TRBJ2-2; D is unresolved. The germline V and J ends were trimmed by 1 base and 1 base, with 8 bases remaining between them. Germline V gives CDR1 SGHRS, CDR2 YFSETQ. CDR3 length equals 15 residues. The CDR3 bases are TGCGCCAGCAGCTTGAGGGCGGAGAACACCGGGGAGCTGTTTTTT. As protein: CASSLRAENTGELFF.

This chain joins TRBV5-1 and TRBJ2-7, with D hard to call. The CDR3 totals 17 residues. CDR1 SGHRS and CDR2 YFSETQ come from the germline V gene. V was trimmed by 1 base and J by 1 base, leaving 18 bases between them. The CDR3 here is CASSLSFRVPNSYEQYF. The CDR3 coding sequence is TGCGCCAGCAGCTTGAGTTTTCGCGTTCCGAATTCCTACGAGCAGTACTTC.

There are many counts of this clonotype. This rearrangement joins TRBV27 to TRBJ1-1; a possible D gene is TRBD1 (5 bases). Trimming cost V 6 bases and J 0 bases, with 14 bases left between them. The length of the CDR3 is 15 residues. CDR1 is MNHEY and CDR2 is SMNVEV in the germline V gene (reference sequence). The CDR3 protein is CASRRGGGLNTEAFF. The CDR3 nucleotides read TGTGCCAGCAGGAGGGGCGGGGGACTGAACACTGAAGCTTTCTTT.

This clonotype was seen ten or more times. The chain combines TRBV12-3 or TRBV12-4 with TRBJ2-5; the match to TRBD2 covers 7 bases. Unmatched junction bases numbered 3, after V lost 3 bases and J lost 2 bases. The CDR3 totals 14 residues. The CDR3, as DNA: TGTGCCAGCAGTTTGGGGACTACACAAGAGACCCAGTACTTC. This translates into CASSLGTTQETQYF.

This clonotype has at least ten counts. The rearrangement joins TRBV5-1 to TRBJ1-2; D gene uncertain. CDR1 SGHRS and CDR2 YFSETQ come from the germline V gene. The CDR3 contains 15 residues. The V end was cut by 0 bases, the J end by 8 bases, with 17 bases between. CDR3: CASSLALGWTGGYTF. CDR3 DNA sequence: TGCGCCAGCAGCTTGGCCTTGGGTTGGACGGGAGGCTACACCTTC.

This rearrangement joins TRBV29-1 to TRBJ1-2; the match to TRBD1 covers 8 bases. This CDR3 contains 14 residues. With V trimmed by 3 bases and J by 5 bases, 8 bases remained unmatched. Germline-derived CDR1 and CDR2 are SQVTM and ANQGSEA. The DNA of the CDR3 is TGCAGCGTTGATTCGGGACAGGTCGGTTATGGCTACACCTTC. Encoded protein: CSVDSGQVGYGYTF.

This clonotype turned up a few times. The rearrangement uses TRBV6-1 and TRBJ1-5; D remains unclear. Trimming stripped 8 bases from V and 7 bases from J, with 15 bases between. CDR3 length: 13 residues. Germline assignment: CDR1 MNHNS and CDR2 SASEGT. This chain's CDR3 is CASALHQTQPQHF. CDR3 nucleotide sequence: TGTGCCAGCGCCTTGCATCAGACCCAGCCCCAGCATTTT.

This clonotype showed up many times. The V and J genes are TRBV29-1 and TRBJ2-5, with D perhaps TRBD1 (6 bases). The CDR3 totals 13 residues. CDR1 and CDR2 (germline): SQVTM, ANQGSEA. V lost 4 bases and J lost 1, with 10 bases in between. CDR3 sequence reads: CSVGRDIQETQYF. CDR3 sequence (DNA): TGCAGCGTTGGCCGGGACATCCAAGAGACCCAGTACTTC.

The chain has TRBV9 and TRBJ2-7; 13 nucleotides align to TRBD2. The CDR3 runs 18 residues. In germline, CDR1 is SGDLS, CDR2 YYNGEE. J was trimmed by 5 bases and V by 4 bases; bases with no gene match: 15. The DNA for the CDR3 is TGTGCCAGCAGCCCACGGACTAGCGGGGGTTTAAGCATCGACGAGCAGTACTTC. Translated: CASSPRTSGGLSIDEQYF.